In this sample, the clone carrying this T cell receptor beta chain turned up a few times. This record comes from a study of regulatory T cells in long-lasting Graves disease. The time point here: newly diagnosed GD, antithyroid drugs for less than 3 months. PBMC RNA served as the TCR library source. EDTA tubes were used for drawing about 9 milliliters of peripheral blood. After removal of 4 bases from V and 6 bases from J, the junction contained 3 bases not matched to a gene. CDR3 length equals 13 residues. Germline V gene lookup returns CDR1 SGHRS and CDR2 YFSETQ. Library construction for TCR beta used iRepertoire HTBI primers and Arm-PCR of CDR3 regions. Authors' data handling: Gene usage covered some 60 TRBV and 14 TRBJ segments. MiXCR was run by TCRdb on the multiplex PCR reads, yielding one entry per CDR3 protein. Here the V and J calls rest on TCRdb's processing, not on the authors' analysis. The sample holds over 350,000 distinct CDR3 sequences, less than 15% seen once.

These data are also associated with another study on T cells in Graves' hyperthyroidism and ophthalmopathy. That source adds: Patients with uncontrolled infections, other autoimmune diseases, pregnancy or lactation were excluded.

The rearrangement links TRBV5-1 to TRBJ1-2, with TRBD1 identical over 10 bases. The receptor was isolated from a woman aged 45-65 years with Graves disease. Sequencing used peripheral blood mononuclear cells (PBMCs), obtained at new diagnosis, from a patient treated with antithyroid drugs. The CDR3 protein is CASSGTGDNGYTF. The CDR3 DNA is TGCGCCAGCAGCGGGACAGGGGATAATGGCTACACCTTC.